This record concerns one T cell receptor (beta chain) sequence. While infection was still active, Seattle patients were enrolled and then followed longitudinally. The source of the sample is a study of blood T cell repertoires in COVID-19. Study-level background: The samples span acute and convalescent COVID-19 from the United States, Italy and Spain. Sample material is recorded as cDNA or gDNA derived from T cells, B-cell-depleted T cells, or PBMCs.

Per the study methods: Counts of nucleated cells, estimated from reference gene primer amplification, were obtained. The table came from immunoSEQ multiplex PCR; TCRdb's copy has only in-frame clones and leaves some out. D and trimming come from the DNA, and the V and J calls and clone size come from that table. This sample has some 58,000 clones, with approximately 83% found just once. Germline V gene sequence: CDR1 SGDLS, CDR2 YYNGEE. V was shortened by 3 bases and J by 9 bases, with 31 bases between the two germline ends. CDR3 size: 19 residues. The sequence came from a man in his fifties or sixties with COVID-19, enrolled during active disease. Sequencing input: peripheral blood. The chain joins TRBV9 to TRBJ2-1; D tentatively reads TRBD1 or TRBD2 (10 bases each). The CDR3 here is CASSGRTGGGPSGRTEQFF. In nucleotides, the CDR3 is TGTGCCAGCAGCGGGAGGACAGGGGGAGGGCCTAGCGGGAGAACTGAGCAGTTCTTC. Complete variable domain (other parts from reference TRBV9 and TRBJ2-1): DSGVTQTPKHLITATGQRVTLRCSPRSGDLSVYWYQQSLDQGLQFLIQYYNGEERAKGNILERFSAQQFPDLHSELNLSSLELGDSALYFCASSGRTGGGPSGRTEQFFGPGTRLTVL.